A selection of T cell receptor beta chains follows, all from one sample in a study of shared clonotypes between healthy human individuals. Data came from immunoSEQ multiplex PCR; TCRdb stores just in-frame clones and leaves some out. The sample includes 600,000 to 800,000 clones, 72% seen only once; the top ten take around 1.8%. The sequenced sample was memory CD4+ T cells sorted from blood. These receptors were collected from a woman aged 25 to 45 in good health. CDR3s include the opening cysteine and the closing phenylalanine or tryptophan. Fields, in order: clone size, V gene, D gene, J gene, CDR3 protein, CDR3 DNA. The D gene is left open where the match is weak. Some rows have no size entry. The others give once, few or many, or a class for an expanded clone.

few,TRBV29-1,.,TRBJ1-1,CSALTPEAFF,TGCAGCGCACTTACCCCTGAAGCTTTCTTT
.,TRBV7-9,.,TRBJ1-4,CASSAVNEKLFF,TGTGCCAGCAGCGCAGTGAATGAAAAACTGTTTTTT
many,TRBV19,.,TRBJ2-1,CASSISSFAEQFF,TGTGCCAGTAGTATATCCTCGTTTGCTGAGCAGTTCTTC
few,TRBV5-8,.,TRBJ2-2,CASSSPGRSSNTGELFF,TGTGCCAGCAGCTCCCCAGGCCGTTCCTCGAACACCGGGGAGCTGTTTTTT
.,TRBV6-6,TRBD1,TRBJ2-7,CASTISRDRVHEQYF,TGTGCCAGCACCATAAGCCGGGACAGGGTCCACGAGCAGTACTTC
once,TRBV11-2,.,TRBJ1-5,CASSLDTGNQPQHF,TGTGCCAGCAGCTTAGATACCGGCAATCAGCCCCAGCATTTT
.,TRBV6-1,.,TRBJ1-5,CASSESAIQPQHF,TGTGCCAGCAGTGAGTCGGCGATTCAGCCCCAGCATTTT
once,TRBV28,.,TRBJ1-2,CASSFSRNYGYTF,TGTGCCAGCAGTTTTAGTCGGAACTATGGCTACACCTTC
.,TRBV5-1,TRBD1,TRBJ1-1,CASSPHSDRDTEAFF,TGCGCCAGCAGCCCCCACTCGGACAGGGATACTGAAGCTTTCTTT
.,TRBV6-6,.,TRBJ1-5,CASSYANSNQPQHF,TGTGCCAGCAGTTACGCGAATAGCAATCAGCCCCAGCATTTT
.,TRBV18,TRBD2,TRBJ2-7,CASSPPRAGVGEQYF,TGTGCCAGCTCACCACCGCGAGCGGGAGTCGGTGAGCAGTACTTC
.,TRBV28,.,TRBJ2-7,CASRPGGSGVLEEQYF,TGTGCCAGCAGGCCCGGGGGCAGCGGCGTTCTAGAGGAGCAGTACTTC
few,TRBV29-1,.,TRBJ2-5,CSVRPFQETQYF,TGCAGCGTTAGACCATTCCAAGAGACCCAGTACTTC
.,TRBV19,.,TRBJ2-2,CASSRRQGPGELFF,TGTGCCAGTAGTCGACGGCAGGGTCCTGGGGAGCTGTTTTTT
.,TRBV4-1,.,TRBJ1-4,CASSQPQTGFTNEKLFF,TGCGCCAGCAGCCAACCACAGACCGGGTTCACTAATGAAAAACTGTTTTTT
.,TRBV2,TRBD1,TRBJ1-1,CASRGQGDTEAFF,TGTGCCAGCAGGGGACAGGGCGACACTGAAGCTTTCTTT
many,TRBV15,.,TRBJ1-4,CATSRLPAGPEDEKLFF,TGTGCCACCAGCAGACTCCCAGCGGGGCCCGAGGATGAAAAACTGTTTTTT
.,TRBV30,TRBD1,TRBJ1-5,CAWRGGGAFSPQHF,TGTGCCTGGAGGGGAGGGGGCGCCTTTTCGCCCCAGCATTTT
once,TRBV5-1,TRBD1,TRBJ2-1,CASSLGSGGKQFF,TGCGCCAGCAGCCTCGGGTCAGGGGGTAAGCAGTTCTTC
.,TRBV5-1,TRBD1,TRBJ2-7,CASSPSTGGLGEQYF,TGCGCCAGCAGCCCATCGACAGGGGGCTTGGGTGAGCAGTACTTC
.,TRBV7-9,.,TRBJ2-1,CASSLDPKRGVF,TGTGCCAGCAGCTTGGACCCTAAAAGGGGGGTCTTC
.,TRBV2,.,TRBJ1-5,CASTLRVREPQHF,TGTGCCAGCACCCTCAGGGTGAGGGAGCCCCAGCATTTT
.,TRBV18,TRBD1,TRBJ1-2,CASSEGTGSLSGYTF,TGTGCCAGCTCGGAGGGGACAGGTAGTCTATCTGGCTACACCTTC
once,TRBV2,.,TRBJ1-1,CASSVDGYTEAFF,TGTGCCAGCAGTGTTGACGGTTACACTGAAGCTTTCTTT
.,TRBV5-1,TRBD1,TRBJ2-5,CASSLGGTAKKETQYF,TGCGCCAGCAGCTTGGGAGGGACAGCTAAGAAAGAGACCCAGTACTTC
.,TRBV2,TRBD1,TRBJ1-1,CASSEQGDTEAFF,TGTGCCAGCAGTGAACAGGGGGACACTGAAGCTTTCTTT
many,TRBV6-1,.,TRBJ1-3,CASSEADGSGNTIYF,TGTGCCAGCAGTGAAGCAGACGGCTCTGGAAACACCATATATTTT
.,TRBV7-9,.,TRBJ2-7,CASSFFVANEQYF,TGTGCCAGCAGCTTTTTTGTCGCGAACGAGCAGTACTTC
.,TRBV9,TRBD2,TRBJ2-3,CASSQREQAGQDTQYF,TGTGCCAGCAGCCAGCGGGAGCAAGCGGGACAAGATACGCAGTATTTT
few,TRBV18,.,TRBJ2-6,CASSPNWYGANVLTF,TGTGCCAGCTCACCTAATTGGTACGGGGCCAACGTCCTGACTTTC
.,TRBV2,.,TRBJ1-4,CASGTRLEEKLFF,TGTGCCAGCGGGACACGGCTAGAGGAAAAACTGTTTTTT
few,TRBV28,TRBD2,TRBJ2-7,CASSRAGGSYEQYF,TGTGCCAGCAGCCGGGCGGGAGGATCCTACGAGCAGTACTTC
.,TRBV11-2,.,TRBJ2-2,CASSLRSLNTGELFF,TGTGCCAGCAGCTTAAGGAGCCTAAACACCGGGGAGCTGTTTTTT
.,TRBV14,TRBD1,TRBJ2-7,CASRQGGLEQYF,TGTGCCAGCAGACAAGGGGGCCTCGAGCAGTACTTC
.,TRBV29-1,TRBD2,TRBJ2-7,CSVEASGSYEQYF,TGCAGCGTTGAAGCTAGCGGGAGCTACGAGCAGTACTTC
.,TRBV28,TRBD1,TRBJ2-1,CASSPRTGVRYEQFF,TGTGCCAGCAGCCCACGGACAGGGGTCCGGTATGAGCAGTTCTTC
.,TRBV5-1,.,TRBJ2-1,CASSHGTLGNEQFF,TGCGCCAGCAGCCACGGTACTTTGGGCAATGAGCAGTTCTTC